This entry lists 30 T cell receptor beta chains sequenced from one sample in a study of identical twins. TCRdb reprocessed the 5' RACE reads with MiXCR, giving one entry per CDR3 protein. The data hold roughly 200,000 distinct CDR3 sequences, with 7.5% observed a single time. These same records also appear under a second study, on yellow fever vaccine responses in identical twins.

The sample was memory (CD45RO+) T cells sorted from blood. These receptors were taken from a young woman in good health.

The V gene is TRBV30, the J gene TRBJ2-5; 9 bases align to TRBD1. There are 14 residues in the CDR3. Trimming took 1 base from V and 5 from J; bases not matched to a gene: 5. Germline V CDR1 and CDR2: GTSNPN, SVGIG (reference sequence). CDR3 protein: CAWSATGGGETQYF. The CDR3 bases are TGTGCCTGGAGTGCGACAGGGGGTGGGGAGACCCAGTACTTC.

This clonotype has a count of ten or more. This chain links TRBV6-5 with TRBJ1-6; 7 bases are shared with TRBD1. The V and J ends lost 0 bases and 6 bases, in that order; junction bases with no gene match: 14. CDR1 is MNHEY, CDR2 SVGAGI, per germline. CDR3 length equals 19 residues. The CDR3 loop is CASSYSNTPAWDSNSPLHF. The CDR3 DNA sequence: TGTGCCAGCAGTTACTCGAACACCCCCGCATGGGACAGTAATTCACCCCTCCACTTT.

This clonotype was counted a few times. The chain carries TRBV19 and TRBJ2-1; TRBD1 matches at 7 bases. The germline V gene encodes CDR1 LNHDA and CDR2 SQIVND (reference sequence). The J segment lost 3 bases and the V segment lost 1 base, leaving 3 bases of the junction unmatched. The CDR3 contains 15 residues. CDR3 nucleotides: TGTGCCAGTAGTATAGGGGCAGGGGGCTACAATGAGCAGTTCTTC. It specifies CASSIGAGGYNEQFF.

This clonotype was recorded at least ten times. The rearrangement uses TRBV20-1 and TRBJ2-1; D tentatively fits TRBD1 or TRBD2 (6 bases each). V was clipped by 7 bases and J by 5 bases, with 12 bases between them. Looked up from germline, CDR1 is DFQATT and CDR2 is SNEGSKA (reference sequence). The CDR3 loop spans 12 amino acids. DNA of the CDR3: TGCAGTGGGGGAGGACAGAACAATGAGCAGTTCTTC. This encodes CSGGGQNNEQFF.

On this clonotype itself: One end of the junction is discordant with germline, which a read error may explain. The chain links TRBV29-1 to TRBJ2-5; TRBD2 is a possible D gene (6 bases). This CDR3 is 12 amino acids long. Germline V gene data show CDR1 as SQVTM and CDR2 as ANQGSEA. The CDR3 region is CSVEKGGETQYF. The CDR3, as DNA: TGCAGCGTTGAGAAGGGCGGGGAGACCCAGTATTTC.

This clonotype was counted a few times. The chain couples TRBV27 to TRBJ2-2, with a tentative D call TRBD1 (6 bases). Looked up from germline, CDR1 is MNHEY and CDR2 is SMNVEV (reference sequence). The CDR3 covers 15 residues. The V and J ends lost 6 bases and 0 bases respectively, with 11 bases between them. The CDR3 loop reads CASRHRVTNTGELFF. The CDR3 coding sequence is TGTGCCAGCAGGCACAGGGTTACGAACACCGGGGAGCTGTTTTTT.

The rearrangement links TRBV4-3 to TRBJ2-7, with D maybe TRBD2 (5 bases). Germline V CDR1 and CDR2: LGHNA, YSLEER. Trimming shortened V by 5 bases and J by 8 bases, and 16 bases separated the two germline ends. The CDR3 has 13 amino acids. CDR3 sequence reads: CASSLRVRVQQYF. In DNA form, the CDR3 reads TGCGCCAGCAGCTTACGTGTGAGGGTTCAGCAGTACTTC.

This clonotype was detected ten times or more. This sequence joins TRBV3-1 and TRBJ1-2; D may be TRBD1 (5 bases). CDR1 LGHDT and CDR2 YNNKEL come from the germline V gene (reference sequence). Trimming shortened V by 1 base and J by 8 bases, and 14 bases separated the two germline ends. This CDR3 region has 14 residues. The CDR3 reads CASSQGQGRTGYTF. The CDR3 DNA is TGTGCCAGCAGCCAAGGGCAGGGTAGGACCGGCTACACCTTC.

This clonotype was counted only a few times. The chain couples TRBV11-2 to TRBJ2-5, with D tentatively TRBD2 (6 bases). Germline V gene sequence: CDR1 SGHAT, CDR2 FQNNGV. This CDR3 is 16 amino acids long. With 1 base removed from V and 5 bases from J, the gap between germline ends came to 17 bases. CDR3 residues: CASSLVAIRRVETQYF. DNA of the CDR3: TGTGCCAGCAGCTTAGTGGCAATCCGGAGGGTGGAGACCCAGTACTTC.

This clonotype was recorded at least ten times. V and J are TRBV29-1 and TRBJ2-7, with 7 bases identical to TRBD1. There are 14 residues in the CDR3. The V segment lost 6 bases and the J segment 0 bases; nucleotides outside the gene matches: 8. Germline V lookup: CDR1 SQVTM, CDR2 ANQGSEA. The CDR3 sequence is CSVLRDSSSYEQYF. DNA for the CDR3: TGCAGCGTCCTCCGGGACAGTAGCTCCTACGAGCAGTACTTC.

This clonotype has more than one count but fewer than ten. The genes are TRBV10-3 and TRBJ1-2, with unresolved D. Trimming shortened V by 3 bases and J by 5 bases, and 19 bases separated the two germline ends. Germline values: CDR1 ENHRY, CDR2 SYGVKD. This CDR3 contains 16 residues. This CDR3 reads CAISENGRESIYGYTF. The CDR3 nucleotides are TGTGCCATCAGTGAAAACGGGAGGGAATCGATATATGGCTACACCTTC.

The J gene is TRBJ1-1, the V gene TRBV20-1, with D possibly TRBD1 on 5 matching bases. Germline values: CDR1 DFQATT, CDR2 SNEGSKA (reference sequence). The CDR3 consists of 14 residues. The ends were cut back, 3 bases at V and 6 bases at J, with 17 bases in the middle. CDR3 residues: CSARLPRDRAEAFF. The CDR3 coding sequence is TGCAGTGCTAGGCTCCCCAGGGACCGCGCTGAAGCTTTCTTT.

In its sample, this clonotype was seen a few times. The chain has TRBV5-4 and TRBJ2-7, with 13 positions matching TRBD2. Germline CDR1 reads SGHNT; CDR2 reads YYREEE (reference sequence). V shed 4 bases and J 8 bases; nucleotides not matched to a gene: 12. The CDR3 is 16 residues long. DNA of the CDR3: TGTGCCAGCAGCCCGACCGCCGGGACTAGCGGGAACCAGCAGTACTTC. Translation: CASSPTAGTSGNQQYF.

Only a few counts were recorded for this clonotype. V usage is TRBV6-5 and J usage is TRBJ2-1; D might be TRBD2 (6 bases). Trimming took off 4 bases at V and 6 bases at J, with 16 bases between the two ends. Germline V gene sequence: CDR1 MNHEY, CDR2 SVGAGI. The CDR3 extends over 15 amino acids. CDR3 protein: CASSSGVAASNEQFF. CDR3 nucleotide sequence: TGTGCCAGCAGTTCCGGGGTAGCGGCAAGCAATGAGCAGTTCTTC.

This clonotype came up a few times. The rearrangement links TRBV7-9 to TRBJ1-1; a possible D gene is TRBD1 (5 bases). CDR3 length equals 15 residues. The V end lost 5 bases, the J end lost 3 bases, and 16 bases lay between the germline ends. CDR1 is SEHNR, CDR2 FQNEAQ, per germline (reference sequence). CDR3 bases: TGTGCCAGCAGCGGGGGATGGTCTAGAGACACTGAAGCTTTCTTT. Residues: CASSGGWSRDTEAFF.

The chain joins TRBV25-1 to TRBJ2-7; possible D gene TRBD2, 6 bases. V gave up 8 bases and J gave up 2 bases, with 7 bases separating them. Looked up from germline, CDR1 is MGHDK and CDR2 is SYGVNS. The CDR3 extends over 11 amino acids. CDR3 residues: CASGGTYEQYF. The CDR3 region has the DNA TGTGCCAGCGGAGGGACCTACGAGCAGTACTTC.

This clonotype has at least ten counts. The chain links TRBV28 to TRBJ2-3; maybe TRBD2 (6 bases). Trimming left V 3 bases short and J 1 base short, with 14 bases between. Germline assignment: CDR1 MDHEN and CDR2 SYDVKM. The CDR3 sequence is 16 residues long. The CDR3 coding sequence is TGTGCCAGCAGTTTTGGTCGGGGCGGGGGCACAGATACGCAGTATTTT. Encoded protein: CASSFGRGGGTDTQYF.

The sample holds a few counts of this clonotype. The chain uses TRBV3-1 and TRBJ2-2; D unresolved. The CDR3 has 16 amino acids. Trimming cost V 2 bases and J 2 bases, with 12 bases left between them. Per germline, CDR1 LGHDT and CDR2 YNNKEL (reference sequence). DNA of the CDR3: TGTGCCAGCAGCCAACGGCGTCCCACCAACACCGGGGAGCTGTTTTTT. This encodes CASSQRRPTNTGELFF.

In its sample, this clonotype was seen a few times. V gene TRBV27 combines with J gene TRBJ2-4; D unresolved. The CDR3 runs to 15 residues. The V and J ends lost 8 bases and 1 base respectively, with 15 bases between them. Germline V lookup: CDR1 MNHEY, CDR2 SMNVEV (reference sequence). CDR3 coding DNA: TGTGCCAGCGCCCCGGCGGAGCAGGCCAAAAACATTCAGTACTTC. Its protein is CASAPAEQAKNIQYF.

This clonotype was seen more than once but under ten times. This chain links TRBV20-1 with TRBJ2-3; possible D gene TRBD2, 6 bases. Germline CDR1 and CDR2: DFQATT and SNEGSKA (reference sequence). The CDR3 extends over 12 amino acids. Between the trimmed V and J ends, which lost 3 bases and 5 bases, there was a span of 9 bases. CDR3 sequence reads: CSARVGGDTQYF. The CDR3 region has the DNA TGCAGTGCTAGGGTGGGGGGAGATACGCAGTATTTT.

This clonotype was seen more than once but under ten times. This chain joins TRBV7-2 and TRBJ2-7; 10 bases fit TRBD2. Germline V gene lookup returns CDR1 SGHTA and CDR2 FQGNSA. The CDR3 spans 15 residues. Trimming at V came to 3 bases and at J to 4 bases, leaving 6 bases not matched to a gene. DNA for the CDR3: TGTGCCAGCAGCTTCCTAGCGGGAGACCTTTACGAGCAGTACTTC. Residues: CASSFLAGDLYEQYF.

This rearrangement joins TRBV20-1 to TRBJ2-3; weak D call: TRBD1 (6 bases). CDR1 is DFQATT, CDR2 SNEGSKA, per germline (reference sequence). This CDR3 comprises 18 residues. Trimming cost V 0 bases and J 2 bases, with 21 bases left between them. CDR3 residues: CSARDPGDANTFTDTQYF. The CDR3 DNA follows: TGCAGTGCTAGAGATCCAGGGGACGCGAACACCTTCACAGATACGCAGTATTTT.

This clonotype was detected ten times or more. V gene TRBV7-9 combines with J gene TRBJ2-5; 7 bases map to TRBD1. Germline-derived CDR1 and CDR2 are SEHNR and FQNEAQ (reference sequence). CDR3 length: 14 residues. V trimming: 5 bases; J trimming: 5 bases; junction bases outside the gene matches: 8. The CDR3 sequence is CASSLETGRETQYF. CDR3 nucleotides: TGTGCCAGCAGCCTTGAGACAGGGCGGGAGACCCAGTACTTC.

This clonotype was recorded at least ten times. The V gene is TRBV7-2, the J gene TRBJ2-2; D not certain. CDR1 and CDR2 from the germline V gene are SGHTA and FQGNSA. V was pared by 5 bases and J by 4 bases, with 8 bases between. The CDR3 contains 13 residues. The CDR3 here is CASSRDSTGELFF. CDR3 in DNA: TGTGCCAGCAGCCGCGACTCCACCGGGGAGCTGTTTTTT.

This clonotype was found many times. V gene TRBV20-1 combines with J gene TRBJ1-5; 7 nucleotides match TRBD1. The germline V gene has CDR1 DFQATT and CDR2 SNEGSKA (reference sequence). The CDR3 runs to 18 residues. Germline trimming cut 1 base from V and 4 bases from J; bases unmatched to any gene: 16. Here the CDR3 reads CSARGKNTGTAINQPQHF. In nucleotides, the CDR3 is TGCAGTGCTAGAGGGAAAAACACCGGGACAGCCATAAATCAGCCCCAGCATTTT.

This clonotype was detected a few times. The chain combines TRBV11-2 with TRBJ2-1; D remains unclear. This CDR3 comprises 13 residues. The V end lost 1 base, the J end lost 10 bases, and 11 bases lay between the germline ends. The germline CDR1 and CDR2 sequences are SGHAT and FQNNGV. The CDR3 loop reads CASSLGLDQEQFF. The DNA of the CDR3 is TGTGCCAGCAGCTTAGGCCTAGATCAGGAGCAGTTCTTC. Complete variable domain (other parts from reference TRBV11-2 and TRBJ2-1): EAGVAQSPRYKIIEKRQSVAFWCNPISGHATLYWYQQILGQGPKLLIQFQNNGVVDDSQLPKDRFSAERLKGVDSTLKIQPAKLEDSAVYLCASSLGLDQEQFFGPGTRLTVL.

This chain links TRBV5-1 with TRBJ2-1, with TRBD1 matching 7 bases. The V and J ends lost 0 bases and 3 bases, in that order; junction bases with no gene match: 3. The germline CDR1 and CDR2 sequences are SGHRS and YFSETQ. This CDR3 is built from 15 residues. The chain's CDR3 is CASSLVDRDYNEQFF. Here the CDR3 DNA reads TGCGCCAGCAGCTTGGTCGACAGGGACTACAATGAGCAGTTCTTC.

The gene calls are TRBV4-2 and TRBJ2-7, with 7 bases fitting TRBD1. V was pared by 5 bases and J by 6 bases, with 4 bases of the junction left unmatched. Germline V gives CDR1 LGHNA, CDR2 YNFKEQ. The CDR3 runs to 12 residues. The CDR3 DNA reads TGTGCCAGCAGCGGACAGGTGGGCGAGCAGTACTTC. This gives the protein CASSGQVGEQYF.

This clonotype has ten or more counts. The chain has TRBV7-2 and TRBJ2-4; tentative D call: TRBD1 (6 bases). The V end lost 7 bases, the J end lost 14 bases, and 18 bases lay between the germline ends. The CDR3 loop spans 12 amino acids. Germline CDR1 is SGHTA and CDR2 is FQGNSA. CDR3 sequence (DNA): TGTGCCAGCAACTATCCTGGACAGAGAGAGTACTTC. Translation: CASNYPGQREYF.

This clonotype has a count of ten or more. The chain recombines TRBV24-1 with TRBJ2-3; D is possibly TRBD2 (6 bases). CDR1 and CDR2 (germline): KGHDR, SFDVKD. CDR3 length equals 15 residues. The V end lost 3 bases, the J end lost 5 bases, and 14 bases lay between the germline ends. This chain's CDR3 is CATSDPVGRGDTQYF. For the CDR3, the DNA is TGTGCCACCAGTGATCCGGTCGGGAGAGGAGATACGCAGTATTTT.